This T cell receptor (beta chain) was observed in a study of T cells in Graves' hyperthyroidism and ophthalmopathy. Germline V gene data show CDR1 as MDHEN and CDR2 as SYDVKM. This CDR3 is 13 amino acids long. Deletions cut 2 bases from V and 7 bases from J, with 12 bases between. Those with hyperthyroidism were 18 to 65 years old, newly diagnosed, and ill for under 2 months. Researchers barred patients who had uncontrolled infection, other autoimmune disease, pregnancy or lactation. Using RNA transcripts as the source, TCR beta CDR3 regions were amplified. The TCR CDR3 first-round RT-PCR relied on the HTBI primer set. Each CDR3 protein is one row after TCRdb ran MiXCR on the multiplex PCR reads. This table holds about 400,000 distinct CDR3 sequences, approximately 25% found once. In the case of this clonotype: The antigen is not known.

The study, taken as a whole, reports: The blood repertoire included most of the expanded thyroid clonotypes above 0.001. A median 6.5 months before onset, the model predicted ophthalmopathy.

This clonotype was sampled from a man in his fifties with Graves' hyperthyroidism. Sequenced material: blood. V and J are TRBV28 and TRBJ2-7; tentatively, D is TRBD2 (5 bases). CDR3 nucleotide sequence: TGTGCCAGCAGTTTAAATCGGAGGAGGGAGCAGTACTTC. Protein sequence: CASSLNRRREQYF.